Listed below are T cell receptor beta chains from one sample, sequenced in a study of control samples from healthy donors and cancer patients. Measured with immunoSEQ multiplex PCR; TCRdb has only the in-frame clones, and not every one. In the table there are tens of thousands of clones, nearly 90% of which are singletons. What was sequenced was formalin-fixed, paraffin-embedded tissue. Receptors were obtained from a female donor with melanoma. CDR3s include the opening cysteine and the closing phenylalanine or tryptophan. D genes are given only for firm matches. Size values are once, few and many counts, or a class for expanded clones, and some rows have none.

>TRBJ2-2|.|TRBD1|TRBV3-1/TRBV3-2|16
TGTGCCAGCAGCCTTACCGGGACAGGGTTTCCCGGGGAGCTGTTTTTT
CASSLTGTGFPGELFF
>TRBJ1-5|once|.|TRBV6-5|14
TGTGCCAGCAGTTACAGGGATGGCAATCAGCCCCAGCATTTT
CASSYRDGNQPQHF
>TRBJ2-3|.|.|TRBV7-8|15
TGTGCCAGCAGCTCGACAGTGATAGGGGCAGATACGCAGTATTTT
CASSSTVIGADTQYF
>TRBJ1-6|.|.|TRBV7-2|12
TGTGCCAGCAGATGGGGGGAATCACCCCTCCACTTT
CASRWGESPLHF
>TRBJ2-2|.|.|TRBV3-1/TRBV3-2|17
TGTGCCAGCAGCCAACTACTTAGCGGACCGAACACCGGGGAGCTGTTTTTT
CASSQLLSGPNTGELFF
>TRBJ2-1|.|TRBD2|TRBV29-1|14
TGCAGCGTTGTCGGACTAGCGGGAAGCAATGAGCAGTTCTTC
CSVVGLAGSNEQFF
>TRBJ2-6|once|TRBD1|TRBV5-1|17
TGCGCCAGCTTTCCGGGACAGGGCCTCTCTGGGGCCAACGTCCTGACTTTC
CASFPGQGLSGANVLTF
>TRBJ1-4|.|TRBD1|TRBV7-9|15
TGTGCCAGCAGCTGGACAGGGGCTAGGGGTGAAAAACTGTTTTTT
CASSWTGARGEKLFF
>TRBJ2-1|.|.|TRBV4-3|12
TGCGCCAGCAGCCAAGGGTGGGGTGAGCAGTTCTTC
CASSQGWGEQFF
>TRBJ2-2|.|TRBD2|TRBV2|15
TGTGCCAGCAATCTACTAGCGGGAGAAGCCGGGGAGCTGTTTTTT
CASNLLAGEAGELFF
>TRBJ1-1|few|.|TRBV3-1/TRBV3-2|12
TGTGCCAGCAGCCAAGCGGGTCGGAGAGCTTTCTTT
CASSQAGRRAFF
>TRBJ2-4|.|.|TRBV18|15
TGTGCCAGCTCACCAGCTGTACTAGACAAAAACATTCAGTACTTC
CASSPAVLDKNIQYF
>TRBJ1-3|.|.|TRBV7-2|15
TGTGCCAGCAGCTTCGGTCAGGGAGGTGGAAACACCATATATTTT
CASSFGQGGGNTIYF
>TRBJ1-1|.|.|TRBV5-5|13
TGTGCCAGCAGCTTGGGATTGAACACTGAAGCTTTCTTT
CASSLGLNTEAFF
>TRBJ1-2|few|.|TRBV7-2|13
TGTGCCAGCAGCCCCTCCCAGGTGCCTGGCTACACCTTC
CASSPSQVPGYTF
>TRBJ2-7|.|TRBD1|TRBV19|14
TGTGCCAGTAGTAAGGGACAGGGGGCCTACGAGCAGTACTTC
CASSKGQGAYEQYF
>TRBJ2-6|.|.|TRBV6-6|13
TGTGCCAGTTTATTTGCTGGGGCCAACGTCCTGACTTTC
CASLFAGANVLTF
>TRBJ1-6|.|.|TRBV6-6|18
TGTGCCAGCAGTCGAGCCTTCTTTCTCGACGGGGGGAAGTCACCCCTCCACTTT
CASSRAFFLDGGKSPLHF
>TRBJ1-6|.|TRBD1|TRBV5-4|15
TGTGCCAGCAGCTTGAAGGGACAGGGGGTTTCACCCCTCCACTTT
CASSLKGQGVSPLHF
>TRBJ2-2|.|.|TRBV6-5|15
TGTGCCAGCAGTCCCAGTTGGACACACACCGGGGAGCTGTTTTTT
CASSPSWTHTGELFF
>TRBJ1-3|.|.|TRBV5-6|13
TGTGCCAGCAGCTTGAGGGAGGAGGACACCATATATTTT
CASSLREEDTIYF
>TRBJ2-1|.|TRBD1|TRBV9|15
TGTGCCAGCAGCGTAGTTGGGACAGGGATCGGTGAGCAGTTCTTC
CASSVVGTGIGEQFF
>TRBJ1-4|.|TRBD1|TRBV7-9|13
TGTGCCAGCAGCCGCGGACAGGGGCGAAAACTGTTTTTT
CASSRGQGRKLFF
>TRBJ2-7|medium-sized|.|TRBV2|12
TGTGCCAGCAGTCGGCCCAGCAACGAGCAGTACTTC
CASSRPSNEQYF
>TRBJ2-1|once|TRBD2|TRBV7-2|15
TGTGCCAGCACCTTGACTAGCGGGGGTTACAATGAGCAGTTCTTC
CASTLTSGGYNEQFF
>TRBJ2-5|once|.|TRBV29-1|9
TGCAGCGCGGGGGAGACCCAGTACTTC
CSAGETQYF
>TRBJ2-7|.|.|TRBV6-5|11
TGTGCCAGCAGTTCCCCGGGCGAGCAGTACTTC
CASSSPGEQYF
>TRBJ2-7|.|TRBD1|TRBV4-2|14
TGTGCCAGCAGCCGCGGACAGGGTTATTACGAGCAGTACTTC
CASSRGQGYYEQYF
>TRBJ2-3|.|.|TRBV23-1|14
TGCGCCAGCAGTAAGAACTGGAGCACAGATACGCAGTATTTT
CASSKNWSTDTQYF
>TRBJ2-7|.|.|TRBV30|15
TGTGCCTGGAGATGGAAGGGGACAAAGAGCTACGAGCAGTACTTC
CAWRWKGTKSYEQYF
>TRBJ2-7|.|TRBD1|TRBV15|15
TGTGCCACCAGCAGAGACGGACAGGGCTGGGACGAGCAGTACTTC
CATSRDGQGWDEQYF
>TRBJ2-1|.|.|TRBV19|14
TGTGCCAGTAGTATGAGGGGGGCGTACAATGAGCAGTTCTTC
CASSMRGAYNEQFF
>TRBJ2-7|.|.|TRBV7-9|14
TGTGCCAGCAGGGACGGAATTGGGGGGTACGAGCAGTACTTC
CASRDGIGGYEQYF
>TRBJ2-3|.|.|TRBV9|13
TGTGCCAGCAGCGTAGCTTTCTCAGATACGCAGTATTTT
CASSVAFSDTQYF
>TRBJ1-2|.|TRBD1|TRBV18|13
TGTGCCAGCTCACCGGACAGGGTATACGGCTACACCTTC
CASSPDRVYGYTF
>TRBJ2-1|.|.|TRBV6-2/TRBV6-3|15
TGTGTCAGCAGTGCCCGGCGCTTTACAGGGAATGAGCAGTTCTTC
CVSSARRFTGNEQFF
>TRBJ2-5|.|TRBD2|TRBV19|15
TGTGCCAGTAGTATCTTAGCGGGAGGCGCGGAGACCCAGTACTTC
CASSILAGGAETQYF
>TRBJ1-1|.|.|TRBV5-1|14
TGCGCCAGCAGCTTGGCCTCGGGCAGTGGTGAAGCTTTCTTT
CASSLASGSGEAFF
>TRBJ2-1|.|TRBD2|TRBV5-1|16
TGCGCCAGCAGCGCGATAGCGGGAGAGGGGTACAATGAGCAGTTCTTC
CASSAIAGEGYNEQFF
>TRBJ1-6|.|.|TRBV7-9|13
TGTGCCAGCAGCTTGGGCCTCAATTCACCCCTCCACTTT
CASSLGLNSPLHF
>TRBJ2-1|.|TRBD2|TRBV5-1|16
TGCGCCAGCAGCTCGACCATAGCGGGAGGGTACAATGAGCAGTTCTTC
CASSSTIAGGYNEQFF
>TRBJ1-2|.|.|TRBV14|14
TGTGCCAGCAGCCAAGACGTTACCCTCGGAGGCTACACCTTC
CASSQDVTLGGYTF
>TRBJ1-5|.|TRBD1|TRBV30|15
TGTGCCTGGGGCAGGGAGGGGGCCCCCAATCAGCCCCAGCATTTT
CAWGREGAPNQPQHF
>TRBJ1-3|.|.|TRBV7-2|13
TGTGCCAGCAGTTGGGGGATTCGGGACACCATATATTTT
CASSWGIRDTIYF
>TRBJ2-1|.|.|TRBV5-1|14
TGCGCCAGCAGCTTGGCGGGAGTCTTTTATGAGCAGTTCTTC
CASSLAGVFYEQFF
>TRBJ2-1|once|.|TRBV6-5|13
TGTGCCAGCAGACTCCTCCAGGGGAATGAGCAGTTCTTC
CASRLLQGNEQFF
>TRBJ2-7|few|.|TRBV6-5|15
TGTGCCAGCAGTTATTACAGTACGGGCGCCTACGAGCAGTACTTC
CASSYYSTGAYEQYF
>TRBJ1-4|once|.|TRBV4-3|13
TGCGCCAGCAGCCGGGGACGGCACGAAAAACTGTTTTTT
CASSRGRHEKLFF
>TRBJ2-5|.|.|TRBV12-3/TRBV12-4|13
TGTGCCAGCAGTTTAAATCAAGTGGAGACCCAGTACTTC
CASSLNQVETQYF
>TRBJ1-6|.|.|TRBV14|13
TGTGCCAGCAGGTTCTCCTATAATTCACCCCTCCACTTT
CASRFSYNSPLHF
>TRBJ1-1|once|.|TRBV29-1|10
TGCAGCGGAGGGGACACTGAAGCTTTCTTT
CSGGDTEAFF
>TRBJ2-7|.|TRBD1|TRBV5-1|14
TGCGCCAGCAGCTTAGGTGACAGGGGAGGAGAGCAGTACTTC
CASSLGDRGGEQYF
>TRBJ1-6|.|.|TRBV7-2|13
TGTGCCAGCAGCTTAGCGAGGGGTTCACCCCTCCACTTT
CASSLARGSPLHF